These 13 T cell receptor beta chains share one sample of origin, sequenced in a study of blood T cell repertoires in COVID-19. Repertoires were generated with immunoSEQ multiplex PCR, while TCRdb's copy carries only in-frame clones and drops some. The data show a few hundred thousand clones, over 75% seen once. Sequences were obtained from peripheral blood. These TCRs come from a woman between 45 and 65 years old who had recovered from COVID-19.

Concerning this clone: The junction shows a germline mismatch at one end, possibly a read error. CDR3 residues: CASRLDANDEKLFF. Here the CDR3 DNA reads TGTGCCAGCAGATTAGACGCTAATGATGAAAAACTGTTTTTT. The chain couples TRBV7-2 to TRBJ1-4; no reliable D call. This CDR3 is built from 14 residues. Germline V gene lookup returns CDR1 SGHTA and CDR2 FQGNSA.

The CDR3 bases are TGCAGTGCTAGTAGGGGACTTGGAGAAAAACTGTTTTTT. This encodes CSASRGLGEKLFF. The chain joins TRBV20-1 to TRBJ1-4; maybe TRBD1 (5 bases). The CDR3 runs to 13 residues. Germline values: CDR1 DFQATT, CDR2 SNEGSKA (reference sequence). Trimming removed 3 bases from V and 8 bases from J, with 13 bases in between.

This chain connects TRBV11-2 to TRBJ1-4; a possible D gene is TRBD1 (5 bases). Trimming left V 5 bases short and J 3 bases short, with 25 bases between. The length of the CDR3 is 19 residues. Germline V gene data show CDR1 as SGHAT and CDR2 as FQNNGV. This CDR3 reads CASSPRLGRQEWANEKLFF. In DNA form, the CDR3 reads TGTGCCAGCAGCCCCCGGTTGGGGCGGCAGGAGTGGGCTAATGAAAAACTGTTTTTT.

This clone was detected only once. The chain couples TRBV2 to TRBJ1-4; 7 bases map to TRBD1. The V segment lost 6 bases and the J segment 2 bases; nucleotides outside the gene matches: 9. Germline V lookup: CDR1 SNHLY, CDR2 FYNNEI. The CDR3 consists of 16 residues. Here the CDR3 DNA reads TGTGCCAGCAGCCGCGGAACAGGGGCGACTAATGAAAAACTGTTTTTT. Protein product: CASSRGTGATNEKLFF.

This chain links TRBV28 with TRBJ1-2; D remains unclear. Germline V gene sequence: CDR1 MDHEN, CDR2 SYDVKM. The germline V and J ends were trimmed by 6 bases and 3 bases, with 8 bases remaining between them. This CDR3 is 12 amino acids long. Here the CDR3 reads CASSPPYYGYTF. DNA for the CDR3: TGTGCCAGCAGCCCCCCGTACTATGGCTACACCTTC.

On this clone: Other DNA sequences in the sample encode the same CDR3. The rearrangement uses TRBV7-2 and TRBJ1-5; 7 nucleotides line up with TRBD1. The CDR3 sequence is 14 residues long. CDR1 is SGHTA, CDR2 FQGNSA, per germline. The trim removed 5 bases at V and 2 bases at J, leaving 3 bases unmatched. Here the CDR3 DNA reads TGTGCCAGCAGCCTTACAGGGGGCAATCAGCCCCAGCATTTT. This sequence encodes CASSLTGGNQPQHF.

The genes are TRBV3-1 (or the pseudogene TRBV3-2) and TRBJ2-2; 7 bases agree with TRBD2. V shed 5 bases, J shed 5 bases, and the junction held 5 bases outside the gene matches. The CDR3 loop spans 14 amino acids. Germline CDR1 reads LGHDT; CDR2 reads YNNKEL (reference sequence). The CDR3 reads CASSERGWTGELFF. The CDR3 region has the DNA TGTGCCAGCAGCGAGCGGGGATGGACCGGGGAGCTGTTTTTT.

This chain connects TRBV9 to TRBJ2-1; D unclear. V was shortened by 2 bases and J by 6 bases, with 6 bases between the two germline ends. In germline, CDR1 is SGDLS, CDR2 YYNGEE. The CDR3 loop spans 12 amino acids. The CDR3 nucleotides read TGTGCCAGCAGCGTCACTGTCAATGAGCAGTTCTTC. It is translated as CASSVTVNEQFF.

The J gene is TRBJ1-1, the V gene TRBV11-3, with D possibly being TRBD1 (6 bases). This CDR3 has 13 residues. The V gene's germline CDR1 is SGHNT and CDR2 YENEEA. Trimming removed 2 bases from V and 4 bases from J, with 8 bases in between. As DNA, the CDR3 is TGTGCCAGCAGCTTAAGGGGGGGCACTGAAGCTTTCTTT. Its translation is CASSLRGGTEAFF.

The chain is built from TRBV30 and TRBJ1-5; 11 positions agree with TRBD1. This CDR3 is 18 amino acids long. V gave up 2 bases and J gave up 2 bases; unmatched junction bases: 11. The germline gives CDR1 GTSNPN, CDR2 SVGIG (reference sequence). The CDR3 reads CAWSPPGTGGTGNQPQHF. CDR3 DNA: TGTGCCTGGAGTCCTCCCGGGACAGGGGGGACGGGCAATCAGCCCCAGCATTTT.

In nucleotides, the CDR3 is TGTGCCAGCAGCCACATAACTTACAGGGTTAGCTCCTACAATGAGCAGTTCTTC. This gives the protein CASSHITYRVSSYNEQFF. The V and J genes are TRBV11-2 and TRBJ2-1, with D possibly TRBD1 on 6 matching bases. Deletions cut 5 bases from V and 0 bases from J, with 20 bases between. CDR1 is SGHAT and CDR2 is FQNNGV in the germline V gene. This CDR3 has 18 residues. The full variable domain, completed using reference TRBV11-2 and TRBJ2-1, is EAGVAQSPRYKIIEKRQSVAFWCNPISGHATLYWYQQILGQGPKLLIQFQNNGVVDDSQLPKDRFSAERLKGVDSTLKIQPAKLEDSAVYLCASSHITYRVSSYNEQFFGPGTRLTVL.

CDR3 bases: TGTGCCAGTAGTATAGATCCCGATCAGCCCCAGCATTTT. Its protein product is CASSIDPDQPQHF. The J gene is TRBJ1-5, the V gene TRBV19; no reliable D call. CDR3 size: 13 residues. V was clipped by 0 bases and J by 5 bases, with 5 bases between them. In germline, CDR1 is LNHDA, CDR2 SQIVND (reference sequence). The whole variable domain, filled in from reference TRBV19 and TRBJ1-5, reads DGGITQSPKYLFRKEGQNVTLSCEQNLNHDAMYWYRQDPGQGLRLIYYSQIVNDFQKGDIAEGYSVSREKKESFPLTVTSAQKNPTAFYLCASSIDPDQPQHFGDGTRLSIL.

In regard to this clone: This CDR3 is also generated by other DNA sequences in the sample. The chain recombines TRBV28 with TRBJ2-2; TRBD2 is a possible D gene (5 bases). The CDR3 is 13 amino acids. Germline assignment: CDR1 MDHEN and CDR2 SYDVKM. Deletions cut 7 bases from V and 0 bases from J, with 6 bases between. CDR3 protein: CASTGTNTGELFF. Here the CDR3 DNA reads TGTGCCAGCACCGGGACGAACACCGGGGAGCTGTTTTTT.